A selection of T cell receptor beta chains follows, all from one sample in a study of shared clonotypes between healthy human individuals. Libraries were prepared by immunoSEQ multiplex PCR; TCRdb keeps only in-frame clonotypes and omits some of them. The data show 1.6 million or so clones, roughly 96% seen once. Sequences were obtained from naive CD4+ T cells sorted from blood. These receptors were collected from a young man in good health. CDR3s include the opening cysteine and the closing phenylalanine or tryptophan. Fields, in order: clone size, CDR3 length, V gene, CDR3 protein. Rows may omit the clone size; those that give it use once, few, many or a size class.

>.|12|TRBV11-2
CASSQRWRAQYF
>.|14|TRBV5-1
CASSDRTRTGELFF
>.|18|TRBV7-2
CASSLTGTSVRGVDIQYF
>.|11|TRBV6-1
CASRSPPEAFF
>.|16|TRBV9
CASSVGGGTRNQPQHF
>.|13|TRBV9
CASSPVGGNTIYF
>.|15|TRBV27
CASSLYWGGRTEAFF
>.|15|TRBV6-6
CASSYGVTSSYEQYF
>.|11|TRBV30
CAQRNTGELFF
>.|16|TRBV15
CATSSTGRRNTGELFF
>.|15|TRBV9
CAGSPGGGSYNEQFF
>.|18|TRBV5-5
CASSLRLAGGPNTGELFF
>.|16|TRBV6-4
CASSDGASGSPGELFF
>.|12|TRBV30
CAWNPLETAIYF
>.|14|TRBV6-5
CASSLTVPNYGYTF
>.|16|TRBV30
CAWSESLGDGGNTIYF
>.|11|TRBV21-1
CGTSGYNEQFF
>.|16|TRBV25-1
CASSESRAPNTGELFF
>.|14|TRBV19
CASRTSGAKNIQYF
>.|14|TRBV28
CASSLKGMSEKLFF
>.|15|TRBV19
CASSSRIGSNQPQHF
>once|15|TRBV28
CASSLQGAITDTQYF
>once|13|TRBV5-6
CASRDGTGSEQYF
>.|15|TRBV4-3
CASSQVHRHNEKLFF
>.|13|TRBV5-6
CASSLPAQETQYF
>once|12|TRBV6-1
CASSEDPIGYTF
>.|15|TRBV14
CASSQAGSSYNEQFF
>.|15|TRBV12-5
CASGLTTGGLETQYF
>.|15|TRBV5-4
CASSSPGQGTDTQYF
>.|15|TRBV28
CASRDDNRGGYGYTF
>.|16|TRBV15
CATSRDRGRGRDEAFF
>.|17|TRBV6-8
CASRGGPYVGRREPQHF
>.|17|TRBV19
CASSISGFAPTNEKLFF
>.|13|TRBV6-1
CASSESGNQPQHF
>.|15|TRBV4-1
CASRLTSGRYNEQFF
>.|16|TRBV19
CASSPRTGRRDTEAFF
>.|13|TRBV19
CASRTDTYYGYTF
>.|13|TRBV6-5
CASRFTGDTEAFF
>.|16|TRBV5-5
CASSLAYPGTNYGYTF
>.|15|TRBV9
CASSGPGGVYNEQFF
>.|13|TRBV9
CASSVGWNTEAFF
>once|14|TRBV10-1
CASSTLQVGGELFF
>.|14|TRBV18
CASSGTGLVETQYF
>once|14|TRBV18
CASSPLLSGGEQFF
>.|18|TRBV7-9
CASSQRIRAARTSNEQFF
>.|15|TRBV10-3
CAISGGAGKDTEAFF
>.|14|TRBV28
CASSFASGRIEQYF
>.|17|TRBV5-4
CASSLDPAPLRTYEQYF
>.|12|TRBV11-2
CASSFLGREQFF
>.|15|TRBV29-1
CSVPTGLQNTDTQYF
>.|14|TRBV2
CASTRLAGGWEQYF
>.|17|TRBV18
CASSLIWTGEGNTEAFF
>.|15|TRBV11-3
CASSVGTGETGELFF
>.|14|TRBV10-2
CASSWGTSSYEQYF